This T cell receptor beta chain appears in the sequencing data of a study of blood T cell repertoires in COVID-19. About the research overall: The study drew acute and convalescent COVID-19 samples from the United States, Italy and Spain. T cells, B-cell-depleted T cells, or PBMCs provided the cDNA or gDNA that served as material.

In this sample, this clone turned up once. This CDR3 is built from 12 residues. Germline loops: CDR1 KGHDR, CDR2 SFDVKD. The trim removed 9 bases at V and 6 bases at J, leaving 6 bases unmatched. Authors' methods: Reference gene primer amplification in the assay estimated nucleated cell counts. Only in-frame clones appear in the TCRdb table, and some are missing; sequencing was by immunoSEQ multiplex PCR. V and J calls and clone size are those listed in that table; D and trimming were worked out from the DNA. The sample contains roughly 69,000 clones, roughly 87% of which appear only once. Material: peripheral blood. This chain joins TRBV24-1 and TRBJ1-2, with TRBD1 matching over 7 bases. The TCR sequence derives from a man in his fifties or sixties with active COVID-19. The CDR3 protein is CATHDRVDGYTF. The CDR3 region has the DNA TGTGCCACCCATGACAGGGTGGATGGCTACACCTTC.